The 3 T cell receptor beta chains below all came from one sample that was sequenced in a study of blood T cells in healthy people across ages. The use of a sample-barcoded 5' primer and a J-beta primer mix characterized a second PCR of 7 to 11 cycles. Via MiXCR, TCRdb re-called the 5' RACE reads, giving one row per CDR3 protein. This sample has some 730,000 distinct CDR3 sequences, with 22% found just once. Sequencing input: blood. These receptors came from a man aged 65-85 years in good health.

The CDR3 nucleotides are TGTGCCAGCAGCCCCCACGCGGCCTACAATGAGCAGTTCTTC. Protein: CASSPHAAYNEQFF. The chain employs TRBV7-2 and TRBJ2-1; no firm D call. The CDR3 totals 14 residues. Germline CDR1 SGHTA, CDR2 FQGNSA. Trimming stripped 5 bases from V and 2 bases from J, with 10 bases between. Variable domain in full (rest from reference TRBV7-2 and TRBJ2-1): GAGVSQSPSNKVTEKGKDVELRCDPISGHTALYWYRQSLGQGLEFLIYFQGNSAPDKSGLPSDRFSAERTGGSVSTLTIQRTQQEDSAVYLCASSPHAAYNEQFFGPGTRLTVL.

Only a few counts were recorded for this clonotype. The V gene is TRBV29-1, the J gene TRBJ2-5; perhaps TRBD1 as D (7 bases). Judging by the DNA end, TRBJ2-1 fits better; the J call may be wrong. CDR1 is SQVTM, CDR2 ANQGSEA, per germline. The CDR3 is made up of 13 amino acids. In DNA, the CDR3 is TGCAGCGTTTTAGAGGGGGCTGGGGGGTACCAGTTCTTC. Translated, it gives CSVLEGAGGYQFF.

The V call is TRBV15, the J call TRBJ2-1; 8 bases are a match to TRBD2. Germline CDR1 is LNHNV and CDR2 is YYDKDF (reference sequence). The CDR3 covers 17 residues. J gave up 2 bases and V 0 bases, and 6 bases lay outside the gene matches. CDR3 protein: CATSRDRTSGTYNEQFF. The CDR3 DNA sequence: TGTGCCACCAGCAGAGATCGAACTAGCGGCACCTACAATGAGCAGTTCTTC.